Shown below are 30 T cell receptor beta chains from a single sample sequenced in a study of identical twins. TCRdb re-analysed the 5' RACE reads in MiXCR, keeping a single row per CDR3 protein. The sample gives about 690,000 distinct CDR3 sequences, approximately 6% of which show up once; around 1.7% is in the top ten. Sample: naive T cells sorted from blood. The origin of the receptors is a man in his late teens or twenties in good health.

This clonotype showed up many times. The rearrangement joins TRBV20-1 to TRBJ1-2; 9 bases match TRBD1. The CDR3 runs to 14 residues. Germline CDR1 reads DFQATT; CDR2 reads SNEGSKA (reference sequence). The junction had 7 bases not matched to a gene; V was cut back by 6 bases and J by 2 bases. As DNA, the CDR3 is TGCAGTGCGGCTGGGACAGGGTCGAACTATGGCTACACCTTC. Its protein product is CSAAGTGSNYGYTF.

This clonotype was observed a handful of times. This chain's CDR3 is CASSEWENWDRAFNEQFF. CDR3 DNA: TGTGCCAGCAGTGAATGGGAGAATTGGGACAGGGCCTTCAATGAGCAGTTCTTC. The V gene is TRBV6-1, the J gene TRBJ2-1; 9 bases align to TRBD1. The CDR3 runs 18 residues. Germline trimming cut 2 bases from V and 6 bases from J; bases unmatched to any gene: 14. Germline V gene lookup returns CDR1 MNHNS and CDR2 SASEGT.

The rearrangement joins TRBV15 to TRBJ1-2; D gene unclear. Germline V gives CDR1 LNHNV, CDR2 YYDKDF (reference sequence). V was clipped by 2 bases and J by 6 bases, with 13 bases between them. This CDR3 is 14 amino acids long. CDR3 in amino acids: CATSRSLLRDGYTF. In DNA, the CDR3 is TGTGCCACCAGCAGAAGTCTTCTGCGGGATGGCTACACCTTC.

The genes are TRBV20-1 and TRBJ2-3; a possible D gene is TRBD1 (5 bases). The CDR3 loop spans 14 amino acids. The ends were cut back, 4 bases at V and 5 bases at J, with 16 bases in the middle. Germline loops: CDR1 DFQATT, CDR2 SNEGSKA (reference sequence). The CDR3 sequence: CSAMGGQGEDTQYF. CDR3 nucleotides: TGCAGTGCTATGGGTGGCCAGGGCGAAGATACGCAGTATTTT.

This clonotype was observed many times. The rearrangement joins TRBV20-1 to TRBJ1-2; no definite D call. Germline CDR1 is DFQATT and CDR2 is SNEGSKA (reference sequence). The CDR3 extends over 14 amino acids. V was shortened by 6 bases and J by 5 bases, with 19 bases between the two germline ends. Written as DNA, the CDR3 is TGCAGTGCAACGTTCCCGGGAGAAGGGTATGGCTACACCTTC. Translated, it gives CSATFPGEGYGYTF.

The chain recombines TRBV12-3 or TRBV12-4 with TRBJ1-1; 8 bases line up with TRBD1. The junction had 8 bases not matched to a gene; V was cut back by 5 bases and J by 0 bases. CDR3 length: 16 amino acids. The CDR3 spells CASSPRGQRLNTEAFF. CDR3 bases: TGTGCCAGCAGTCCCAGGGGGCAGAGATTGAACACTGAAGCTTTCTTT.

The sample holds many counts of this clonotype. The chain uses TRBV12-3 or TRBV12-4 and TRBJ2-5, with TRBD2 matching 10 bases. The CDR3 covers 13 residues. The trim removed 5 bases at V and 4 bases at J, leaving 1 base unmatched. As DNA, the CDR3 is TGTGCCAGCAGTCGACTAGCGGGAGAGACCCAGTACTTC. Encoded protein: CASSRLAGETQYF.

This chain connects TRBV4-3 to TRBJ2-3; the D is unclear. The germline V gene encodes CDR1 LGHNA and CDR2 YSLEER. Trimming left V 2 bases short and J 3 bases short, with 12 bases between. The CDR3 contains 15 residues. The CDR3, as DNA: TGCGCCAGCAGCCAACAGCAAAGTTTGACAGATACGCAGTATTTT. Protein: CASSQQQSLTDTQYF.

This clonotype was seen at least ten times. The chain is built from TRBV20-1 and TRBJ2-3; TRBD2 aligns across 14 bases. The CDR3 sequence is 14 residues long. Per the germline V gene, CDR1 is DFQATT and CDR2 is SNEGSKA (reference sequence). Trimming took 5 bases from V and 6 from J; bases not matched to a gene: 4. The CDR3 coding sequence is TGCAGTGCTCCCTGGACTAGCGGGGGGGATACGCAGTATTTT. Translating it yields CSAPWTSGGDTQYF.

This clonotype was counted a few times. This sequence joins TRBV4-2 and TRBJ2-1, with D maybe TRBD2 (6 bases). Deletions cut 1 base from V and 5 bases from J, with 18 bases between. The CDR3 runs 17 residues. Germline values: CDR1 LGHNA, CDR2 YNFKEQ. CDR3 residues: CASSQVPGLLKNNEQFF. The CDR3 nucleotides are TGTGCCAGCAGCCAAGTCCCGGGACTCTTAAAAAACAATGAGCAGTTCTTC.

Many counts were recorded for this clonotype. The chain couples TRBV5-1 to TRBJ2-1; D is perhaps TRBD2 (6 bases). The CDR3 length is 12 residues. Trimming removed 7 bases from V and 9 bases from J, with 14 bases in between. Germline V lookup: CDR1 SGHRS, CDR2 YFSETQ. The CDR3 loop is CASAEGAGEQFF. CDR3 DNA: TGCGCCAGCGCGGAGGGAGCCGGTGAGCAGTTCTTC.

This clonotype was seen many times. The chain is built from TRBV6-5 and TRBJ1-1; no clear D gene. The CDR3 has 12 residues. V lost 7 bases, J lost 8 bases, and 14 bases lay in between. Germline V gives CDR1 MNHEY, CDR2 SVGAGI. The CDR3 spells CASKGLAMEAFF. CDR3 nucleotide sequence: TGTGCCAGCAAGGGCTTGGCTATGGAAGCTTTCTTT.

CDR3 nucleotide sequence: TGTGCCAGCAAAAAATTCCCGGGACAGGGAAGTACCGGGGAGCTGTTTTTT. Translation: CASKKFPGQGSTGELFF. The chain is built from TRBV12-3 or TRBV12-4 and TRBJ2-2; 9 bases are a match to TRBD1. V was pared by 7 bases and J by 5 bases, with 14 bases of the junction left unmatched. The CDR3 loop spans 17 amino acids.

This clonotype was detected many times. V gene TRBV6-5 combines with J gene TRBJ2-3, with 10 nucleotides matching TRBD2. The V gene end was trimmed by 6 bases and the J gene end by 5 bases; junction bases not matched to a gene: 8. CDR1 and CDR2 (germline): MNHEY, SVGAGI. This CDR3 comprises 15 residues. The CDR3 coding sequence is TGTGCCAGCAGCCTTACTAGCGGGGAGGGAGATACGCAGTATTTT. It encodes CASSLTSGEGDTQYF.

This clonotype came up many times. V is TRBV29-1 and J is TRBJ2-5; 9 bases fit TRBD2. Germline trimming cut 7 bases from V and 5 bases from J; bases unmatched to any gene: 8. The V gene's germline CDR1 is SQVTM and CDR2 ANQGSEA. This CDR3 is built from 13 residues. CDR3 DNA sequence: TGCAGCGCCGACGAAGCGGGAGGCGAGACCCAGTACTTC. Its protein is CSADEAGGETQYF.

This clonotype has just a few counts. This rearrangement joins TRBV11-1 to TRBJ2-7; 11 positions match TRBD2. From germline, CDR1 is SGHAT and CDR2 FQDESV (reference sequence). The ends lost 8 bases at V and 7 bases at J; junction bases unmatched: 4. The CDR3 covers 12 residues. CDR3 sequence reads: CASGTSGGEQYF. As DNA, the CDR3 is TGTGCCAGCGGGACTAGCGGTGGGGAGCAGTACTTC.

This clonotype showed up many times. The V and J genes are TRBV6-2 or TRBV6-3 and TRBJ2-1; D remains ambiguous. Trimming took 7 bases from V and 0 from J, leaving 7 bases between them. The CDR3 has 13 residues. Germline-derived CDR1 and CDR2 are MNHEY and SVGEGT. The DNA of the CDR3 is TGTGCCAGCACCCCAAGCTCCTACAATGAGCAGTTCTTC. Its protein is CASTPSSYNEQFF.

This clonotype was seen at least ten times. The chain recombines TRBV7-9 with TRBJ2-5, with D perhaps TRBD1 (6 bases). The length of the CDR3 is 14 residues. Deletions cut 6 bases from V and 2 bases from J, with 13 bases between. Germline CDR1 SEHNR, CDR2 FQNEAQ (reference sequence). The DNA of the CDR3 is TGTGCCAGCAGTCTTACCGGACAGCAAGAGACCCAGTACTTC. This encodes CASSLTGQQETQYF. Drawing the rest from reference TRBV7-9 and TRBJ2-5, the complete variable domain is DTGVSQNPRHKITKRGQNVTFRCDPISEHNRLYWYRQTLGQGPEFLTYFQNEAQLEKSRLLSDRFSAERPKGSFSTLEIQRTEQGDSAMYLCASSLTGQQETQYFGPGTRLLVL.

In its sample, this clonotype was seen many times. The chain is built from TRBV12-3 or TRBV12-4 and TRBJ2-7; D gene uncertain. The CDR3 contains 14 residues. Trimming pared 1 base from V and 6 bases from J, leaving 13 bases between. DNA for the CDR3: TGTGCCAGCAGTTTAGGTCGGGTTAACGTCGAGCAGTACTTC. Encoded protein: CASSLGRVNVEQYF.

The V call is TRBV12-3 or TRBV12-4, the J call TRBJ2-5; no clear D. The germline V and J ends were trimmed by 7 bases and 2 bases, with 14 bases remaining between them. This CDR3 spans 14 amino acids. The CDR3 protein is CASTPADLQETQYF. The CDR3 coding sequence is TGTGCCAGCACTCCCGCCGACCTTCAAGAGACCCAGTACTTC.

Ten or more counts support this clonotype. This sequence joins TRBV10-3 and TRBJ2-2, with no clear D. Trimming stripped 11 bases from V and 6 bases from J, with 7 bases between. Germline V gene sequence: CDR1 ENHRY, CDR2 SYGVKD. There are 10 residues in the CDR3. CDR3 coding DNA: TGTGCCGCGTTAGCCGGGGAGCTGTTTTTT. Its translation: CAALAGELFF.

The chain joins TRBV20-1 to TRBJ2-5; D ambiguous. Trimming stripped 6 bases from V and 1 base from J, with 15 bases between. Germline V gene data show CDR1 as DFQATT and CDR2 as SNEGSKA (reference sequence). There are 14 residues in the CDR3. This chain's CDR3 is CSARRAGAQETQYF. The CDR3 bases are TGCAGTGCGAGAAGGGCTGGAGCCCAAGAGACCCAGTACTTC.

This chain links TRBV4-1 with TRBJ2-3; TRBD2 matches at 11 bases. V lost 1 base, J lost 14 bases, and 8 bases stayed unmatched. This CDR3 comprises 14 residues. Germline V gene data show CDR1 as MGHRA and CDR2 as YSYEKL. The CDR3: CASSQVALAGVLYF. As DNA, the CDR3 is TGCGCCAGCAGCCAAGTCGCACTAGCGGGAGTCCTGTATTTT.

This clonotype was detected many times. This chain uses TRBV7-8 with TRBJ2-5; D is unresolved. The CDR3 sequence is 12 residues long. Germline V lookup: CDR1 SGHVS, CDR2 FQNEAQ. V lost 5 bases and J lost 5, with 9 bases in between. The CDR3 region has the DNA TGTGCCAGCAGCCGTTTCAGGGAGACCCAGTACTTC. Protein sequence: CASSRFRETQYF.

This clonotype was counted only a few times. CDR3 region: CASSPGTESGELFF. The CDR3 nucleotides read TGCGCCAGCAGCCCCGGGACAGAGTCCGGGGAGCTGTTTTTT. This rearrangement joins TRBV5-1 to TRBJ2-2; 7 bases fit TRBD1. This CDR3 is 14 amino acids long. CDR1 is SGHRS and CDR2 is YFSETQ in the germline V gene. The V segment lost 4 bases and the J segment 6 bases; nucleotides outside the gene matches: 6.

The V call is TRBV12-3 or TRBV12-4, the J call TRBJ2-7; the D gene is possibly TRBD2 (6 bases). The length of the CDR3 is 14 residues. V was clipped by 0 bases and J by 8 bases, with 14 bases between them. The CDR3 DNA is TGTGCCAGCAGTTTAGCGGGAGGATTTAACAAGCAGTACGTC. Amino acid sequence: CASSLAGGFNKQYV.

The rearrangement joins TRBV28 to TRBJ2-3, with 10 bases aligning to TRBD1. The V gene end was trimmed by 5 bases and the J gene end by 3 bases; junction bases not matched to a gene: 5. The CDR3 extends over 15 amino acids. Germline V gene lookup returns CDR1 MDHEN and CDR2 SYDVKM. CDR3 in amino acids: CASSETGGTTDTQYF. The CDR3, as DNA: TGTGCCAGCAGTGAGACAGGGGGCACGACAGATACGCAGTATTTT.

This clonotype was observed at least ten times. J is TRBJ1-5 and V is TRBV7-2; D not resolved. This CDR3 is built from 16 residues. V shed 1 base and J shed 9 bases, with 19 bases lying between them. Per the germline V gene, CDR1 is SGHTA and CDR2 is FQGNSA. The CDR3 loop is CASSLVKFPVGGPQHF. The CDR3 DNA reads TGTGCCAGCAGCTTAGTAAAGTTCCCCGTCGGTGGGCCCCAGCATTTT.

This clonotype was observed a handful of times. The gene calls are TRBV18 and TRBJ2-3; 10 positions match TRBD2. Germline CDR1 reads KGHSH; CDR2 reads LQKENI. CDR3 length: 16 residues. The V gene end was trimmed by 6 bases and the J gene end by 5 bases; junction bases not matched to a gene: 11. The CDR3 DNA sequence: TGTGCCAGCTCCCCCGGGGCTAGCGGGAGAGGAGATACGCAGTATTTT. Translated: CASSPGASGRGDTQYF.

There are many counts of this clonotype. V gene TRBV5-1 combines with J gene TRBJ2-5; 11 bases line up with TRBD2. Germline lookup yields CDR1 SGHRS and CDR2 YFSETQ. The CDR3 spans 16 residues. Germline trimming cut 0 bases from V and 5 bases from J; bases unmatched to any gene: 6. The CDR3 coding sequence is TGCGCCAGCAGCTTGGAACTAGCGGGAGCTCGGGAGACCCAGTACTTC. This encodes CASSLELAGARETQYF.